The entry that follows covers one T cell receptor (beta chain) sequence. Amplification targeted TCR beta CDR3 regions from RNA transcripts. Using the HTBI primer set, a first-round RT-PCR was run on the TCR CDR3. TCRdb re-called the multiplex PCR reads with MiXCR, one entry per CDR3 protein. The repertoire has 450,000 to 550,000 distinct CDR3 sequences, roughly a quarter of them found once; the top ten carry 11%. This entry belongs to a study of T cells in Graves' hyperthyroidism and ophthalmopathy. Across the study: Blood was drawn when the patient was first diagnosed and still untreated.

Between the trimmed V and J ends, which lost 4 bases and 5 bases, there was a span of 14 bases. The CDR3 is 14 residues long. The germline CDR1 and CDR2 sequences are LGHDT and YNNKEL (reference sequence). It was uncontrolled infection, other autoimmune disease, pregnancy or lactation that excluded patients. Based on clinical symptoms, serum thyroxine and TRAb, thyroid ultrasound and orbital computed tomography, diagnoses were reached. The chain couples TRBV3-1 to TRBJ1-1, with a weak D call TRBD1 (6 bases). This clonotype originated in a woman in her twenties or thirties with Graves' ophthalmopathy. The specimen was blood. The CDR3 spells CASSPEGVGTEAFF. CDR3 DNA sequence: TGTGCCAGCAGCCCGGAGGGGGTCGGTACTGAAGCTTTCTTT.